The 22 T cell receptor beta chains given below trace back to one sample, sequenced in a study of T cell responses to AZD1222 COVID-19 vaccine. Assay used: immunoSEQ multiplex PCR; TCRdb lists only in-frame clones, some missing. This sample has approximately 120,000 clones; approximately 87% occur once, and the top ten carry roughly 12%. Sequences were derived from peripheral blood, sampled on day 0 of AZD1222 vaccination. All receptors come from an adult in good health.

This chain joins TRBV15 and TRBJ1-2, with D unresolved. Trimming pared 0 bases from V and 4 bases from J, leaving 6 bases between. The germline gives CDR1 LNHNV, CDR2 YYDKDF (reference sequence). The CDR3 covers 13 residues. CDR3 nucleotides: TGTGCCACCAGCAGAGACAAAATCTATGGCTACACCTTC. It translates to CATSRDKIYGYTF.

The V and J genes are TRBV7-2 and TRBJ1-2; D unclear. Germline assignment: CDR1 SGHTA and CDR2 FQGNSA. The CDR3 runs 12 residues. V was pared by 4 bases and J by 0 bases, with 3 bases between. DNA of the CDR3: TGTGCCAGCAGCTACTCTAACTATGGCTACACCTTC. Protein product: CASSYSNYGYTF.

The CDR3 is CASKKSTDTQYF. The CDR3 DNA sequence: TGTGCCAGCAAGAAAAGCACAGATACGCAGTATTTT. This chain links TRBV28 with TRBJ2-3; D call uncertain. Germline values: CDR1 MDHEN, CDR2 SYDVKM. The V gene lost 7 bases and the J gene lost 0 bases, with 5 bases spanning the gap. This CDR3 has 12 amino acids.

The J gene is TRBJ2-5, the V gene TRBV28; D remains ambiguous. The CDR3 sequence is 13 residues long. Germline V CDR1 and CDR2: MDHEN, SYDVKM. V was trimmed by 3 bases and J by 5 bases, leaving 10 bases between them. The CDR3 region has the DNA TGTGCCAGCAGTTTTGGGCATGGGGAGACCCAGTACTTC. Protein sequence: CASSFGHGETQYF. Full variable domain (remainder filled in from reference TRBV28 and TRBJ2-5): DVKVTQSSRYLVKRTGEKVFLECVQDMDHENMFWYRQDPGLGLRLIYFSYDVKMKEKGDIPEGYSVSREKKERFSLILESASTNQTSMYLCASSFGHGETQYFGPGTRLLVL.

The chain joins TRBV11-2 to TRBJ2-7; 9 nucleotides align to TRBD1. With 4 bases clipped from V and 6 bases from J, the junction kept 10 bases outside the gene matches. This CDR3 has 15 amino acids. The germline V gene has CDR1 SGHAT and CDR2 FQNNGV. In nucleotides, the CDR3 is TGTGCCAGCAGCTCGATAAAAGGGACAGGGACCGAGCAGTACTTC. Protein: CASSSIKGTGTEQYF.

The chain employs TRBV18 and TRBJ2-3; 10 bases fit TRBD1. V shed 4 bases, J shed 1 base, and the junction held 2 bases outside the gene matches. Germline V gives CDR1 KGHSH, CDR2 LQKENI. This CDR3 region has 15 residues. In DNA, the CDR3 is TGTGCCAGCTCACAAGGGACAGGGGGCACAGATACGCAGTATTTT. It translates to CASSQGTGGTDTQYF. Looking up the rest from reference TRBV18 and TRBJ2-3 gives the full variable domain: NAGVMQNPRHLVRRRGQEARLRCSPMKGHSHVYWYRQLPEEGLKFMVYLQKENIIDESGMPKERFSAEFPKEGPSILRIQQVVRGDSAAYFCASSQGTGGTDTQYFGPGTRLTVL.

The sample holds a few counts of this clone. This chain links TRBV2 with TRBJ1-1, with D possibly matching TRBD1 (6 bases). This CDR3 contains 14 residues. The V gene's germline CDR1 is SNHLY and CDR2 FYNNEI. V lost 6 bases and J lost 3, with 14 bases in between. CDR3 residues: CASRTRGGYTEAFF. In DNA form, the CDR3 reads TGTGCCAGCAGGACCAGAGGGGGGTACACTGAAGCTTTCTTT.

The J gene is TRBJ2-7, the V gene TRBV9, with 11 bases that match TRBD2. Germline CDR1 is SGDLS and CDR2 is YYNGEE. The CDR3 sequence is 17 residues long. The J segment lost 6 bases and the V segment lost 0 bases, leaving 11 bases of the junction unmatched. The CDR3 loop reads CASSVGVLAGEQGEQYF. CDR3 bases: TGTGCCAGCAGCGTAGGAGTACTAGCGGGAGAACAAGGCGAGCAGTACTTC.

This clone appeared a single time. The sample carries other DNA sequences with the same CDR3. This chain connects TRBV7-9 to TRBJ1-1; D unresolved. CDR1 is SEHNR and CDR2 is FQNEAQ in the germline V gene (reference sequence). The V and J ends lost 3 bases and 4 bases respectively, with 6 bases between them. The length of the CDR3 is 12 residues. CDR3 region: CASSFFSTEAFF. DNA of the CDR3: TGTGCCAGCAGCTTTTTCAGCACTGAAGCTTTCTTT.

The chain joins TRBV15 to TRBJ2-7; D is unclear. This CDR3 is 13 amino acids long. V lost 3 bases, J lost 0 bases, and 6 bases lay in between. Per the germline V gene, CDR1 is LNHNV and CDR2 is YYDKDF (reference sequence). The CDR3 region is CATSRGSSYEQYF. CDR3 sequence (DNA): TGTGCCACCAGCAGGGGCAGCTCCTACGAGCAGTACTTC.

The rearrangement uses TRBV3-1 (or the pseudogene TRBV3-2) and TRBJ2-1, with D perhaps matching TRBD2 (6 bases). V lost 4 bases and J lost 4, with 17 bases in between. The CDR3 length is 16 residues. Germline lookup yields CDR1 LGHDT and CDR2 YNNKEL (reference sequence). CDR3 sequence: CASSPYEGGTYNEQFF. In DNA form, the CDR3 reads TGTGCCAGCAGCCCCTACGAAGGCGGGACTTACAATGAGCAGTTCTTC.

The CDR3 nucleotides read TGTGCCAGCAGCCTCTTGCCGGGGTCGAACACCGGGGAGCTGTTTTTT. Its protein product is CASSLLPGSNTGELFF. This sequence joins TRBV6-2 or TRBV6-3 and TRBJ2-2; the D gene is possibly TRBD2 (5 bases). The CDR3 is made up of 16 amino acids. The germline gives CDR1 MNHEY, CDR2 SVGEGT. The ends were cut back, 6 bases at V and 0 bases at J, with 14 bases in the middle.

The chain combines TRBV20-1 with TRBJ2-7; D unclear. In germline, CDR1 is DFQATT, CDR2 SNEGSKA (reference sequence). CDR3 length equals 11 residues. V lost 3 bases and J 9 bases, leaving 12 bases between the germline ends. The CDR3 loop reads CSARDHKVQYF. The CDR3 region has the DNA TGCAGTGCTAGGGACCATAAAGTGCAGTACTTC.

V gene TRBV19 combines with J gene TRBJ1-6; 10 positions agree with TRBD1. V was clipped by 0 bases and J by 7 bases; unmatched bases: 6. In germline, CDR1 is LNHDA, CDR2 SQIVND (reference sequence). The CDR3 contains 17 residues. The CDR3 nucleotides read TGTGCCAGTAGTATAGACCGGGACAGGGGAAACAATTCACCCCTCCACTTT. As protein: CASSIDRDRGNNSPLHF. Complete variable domain (other parts from reference TRBV19 and TRBJ1-6): DGGITQSPKYLFRKEGQNVTLSCEQNLNHDAMYWYRQDPGQGLRLIYYSQIVNDFQKGDIAEGYSVSREKKESFPLTVTSAQKNPTAFYLCASSIDRDRGNNSPLHFGNGTRLTVT.

The chain uses TRBV4-1 and TRBJ2-7; D gene uncertain. This CDR3 spans 16 amino acids. Per germline, CDR1 MGHRA and CDR2 YSYEKL. V was pared by 4 bases and J by 0 bases, with 16 bases between. The CDR3 bases are TGCGCCAGCAGCCTTATTATTGGACGGAGCTCCTACGAGCAGTACTTC. Translation gives CASSLIIGRSSYEQYF.

A note on this clone: Within the sample, other DNA sequences also encode this same CDR3. The chain has TRBV7-2 and TRBJ2-2; 7 nucleotides align to TRBD1. CDR3 length equals 15 residues. The germline gives CDR1 SGHTA, CDR2 FQGNSA. Trimming at V came to 5 bases and at J to 4 bases, leaving 7 bases not matched to a gene. The CDR3 coding sequence is TGTGCCAGCAGCCCCCGACAGGGTGGCACCGGGGAGCTGTTTTTT. Translating gives CASSPRQGGTGELFF.

The chain uses TRBV2 and TRBJ2-7; 7 bases align to TRBD1. This CDR3 spans 13 amino acids. V lost 6 bases to trimming and J lost 5 bases; unmatched junction nucleotides: 7. Per the germline V gene, CDR1 is SNHLY and CDR2 is FYNNEI. This CDR3 is CASRSTGTDEQYF. The CDR3 DNA reads TGTGCCAGCAGATCGACAGGGACAGACGAGCAGTACTTC.

The CDR3 sequence: CASSLAQGDYGYTF. In nucleotides, the CDR3 is TGTGCCAGCAGCTTAGCCCAGGGAGACTATGGCTACACCTTC. The chain combines TRBV7-8 with TRBJ1-2; perhaps TRBD1 as D (5 bases). This CDR3 region has 14 residues. V was shortened by 0 bases and J by 3 bases, with 8 bases between the two germline ends. Germline V lookup: CDR1 SGHVS, CDR2 FQNEAQ.

The gene calls are TRBV5-1 and TRBJ2-7; TRBD2 is a possible D gene (6 bases). V lost 0 bases to trimming and J lost 0 bases, with 13 bases between them. The CDR3 covers 16 residues. The V gene's germline CDR1 is SGHRS and CDR2 YFSETQ. The CDR3 bases are TGCGCCAGCAGCTTGGTGGGGGGAGAAAGCTCCTACGAGCAGTACTTC. Protein product: CASSLVGGESSYEQYF.

In this sample, this clone turned up once. This chain joins TRBV28 and TRBJ1-5; D unresolved. The germline V and J ends were trimmed by 2 bases and 0 bases, with 11 bases remaining between them. The CDR3 contains 16 residues. In germline, CDR1 is MDHEN, CDR2 SYDVKM. The CDR3 is CASSLLARLSNQPQHF. CDR3 sequence (DNA): TGTGCCAGCAGTTTACTCGCAAGACTTAGCAATCAGCCCCAGCATTTT.

This chain connects TRBV7-9 to TRBJ1-2; TRBD1 matches at 9 bases. The germline gives CDR1 SEHNR, CDR2 FQNEAQ (reference sequence). The ends lost 0 bases at V and 6 bases at J; junction bases unmatched: 8. The CDR3 consists of 16 residues. The CDR3 loop is CASSLALGTGWDGYTF. The CDR3 nucleotides read TGTGCCAGCAGCTTAGCGCTAGGGACAGGGTGGGATGGCTACACCTTC.

The chain recombines TRBV6-2 or TRBV6-3 with TRBJ1-5; TRBD1 might be the D (5 bases). CDR1 and CDR2 from the germline V gene are MNHEY and SVGEGT. This CDR3 has 15 amino acids. V lost 6 bases, J lost 6 bases, and 18 bases lay in between. CDR3: CASSFDNGASQPQHF. In nucleotides, the CDR3 is TGTGCCAGCAGCTTCGATAACGGGGCAAGTCAGCCCCAGCATTTT.